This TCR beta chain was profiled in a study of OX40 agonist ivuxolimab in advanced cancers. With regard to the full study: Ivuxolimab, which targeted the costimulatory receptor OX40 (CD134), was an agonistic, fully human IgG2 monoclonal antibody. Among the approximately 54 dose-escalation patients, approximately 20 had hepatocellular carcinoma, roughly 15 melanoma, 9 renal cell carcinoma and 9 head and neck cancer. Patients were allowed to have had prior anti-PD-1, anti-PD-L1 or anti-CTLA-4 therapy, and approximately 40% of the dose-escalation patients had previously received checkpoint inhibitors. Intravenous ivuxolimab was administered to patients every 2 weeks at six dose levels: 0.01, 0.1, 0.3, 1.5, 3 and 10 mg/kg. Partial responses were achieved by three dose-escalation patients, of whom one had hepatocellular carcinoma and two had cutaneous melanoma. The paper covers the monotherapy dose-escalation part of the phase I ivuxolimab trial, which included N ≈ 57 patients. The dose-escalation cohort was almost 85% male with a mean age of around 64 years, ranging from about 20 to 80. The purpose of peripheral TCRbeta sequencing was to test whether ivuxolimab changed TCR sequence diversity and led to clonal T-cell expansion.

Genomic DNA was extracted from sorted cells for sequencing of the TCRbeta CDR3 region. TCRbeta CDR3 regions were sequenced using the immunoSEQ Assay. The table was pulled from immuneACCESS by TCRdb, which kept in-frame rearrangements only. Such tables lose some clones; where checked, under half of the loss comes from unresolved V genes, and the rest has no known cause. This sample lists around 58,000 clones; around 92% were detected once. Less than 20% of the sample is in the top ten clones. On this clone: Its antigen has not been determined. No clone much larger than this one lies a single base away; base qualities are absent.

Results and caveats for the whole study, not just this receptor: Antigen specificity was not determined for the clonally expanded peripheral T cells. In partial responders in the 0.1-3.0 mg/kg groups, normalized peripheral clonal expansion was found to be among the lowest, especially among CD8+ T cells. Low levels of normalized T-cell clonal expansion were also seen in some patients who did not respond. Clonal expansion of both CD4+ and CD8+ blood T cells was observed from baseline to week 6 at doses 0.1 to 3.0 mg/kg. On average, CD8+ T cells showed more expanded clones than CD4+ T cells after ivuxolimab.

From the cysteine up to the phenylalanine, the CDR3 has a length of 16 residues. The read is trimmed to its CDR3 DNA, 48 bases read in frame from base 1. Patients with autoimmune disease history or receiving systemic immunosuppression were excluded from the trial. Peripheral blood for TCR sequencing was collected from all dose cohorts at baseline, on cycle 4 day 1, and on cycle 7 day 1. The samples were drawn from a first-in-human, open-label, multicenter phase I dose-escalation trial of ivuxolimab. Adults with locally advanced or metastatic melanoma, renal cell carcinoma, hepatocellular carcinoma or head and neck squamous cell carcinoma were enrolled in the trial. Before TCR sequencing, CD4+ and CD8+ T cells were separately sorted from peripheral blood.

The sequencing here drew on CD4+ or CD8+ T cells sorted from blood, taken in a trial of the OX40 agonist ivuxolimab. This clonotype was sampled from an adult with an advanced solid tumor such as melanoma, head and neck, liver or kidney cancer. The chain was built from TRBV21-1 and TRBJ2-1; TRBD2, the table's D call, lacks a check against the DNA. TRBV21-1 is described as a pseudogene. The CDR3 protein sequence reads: CASSKEGGSSYNEQFF. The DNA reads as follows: TGTGCCAGCAGCAAAGAAGGAGGGAGTTCCTACAATGAGCAGTTCTTC.